Listed below are T cell receptor beta chains from one sample, sequenced in a study of brain T cells in children with intractable seizures. Some clones are missing from TCRdb's copy, which holds only in-frame ones; the method was immunoSEQ multiplex PCR. The table has about 340,000 clones, 93% seen once. The material was peripheral blood, obtained more than 4 months after surgery. The receptors originated from a boy less than two years old with tuberous sclerosis and intractable seizures. CDR3s include the opening cysteine and the closing phenylalanine or tryptophan. D genes are given only for firm matches. Size tells how often a clone was seen (once, few, many) or the class of an expanded clone, and some rows leave it out.

len	abundance	d_gene	j_gene	v_gene	CDR3aa	CDR3nt
13	NA	NA	TRBJ2-7	TRBV6-4	CASSDPDIDEQYF	TGTGCCAGCAGTGACCCGGACATTGACGAGCAGTACTTC
15	NA	TRBD2	TRBJ2-3	TRBV27	CASSPWGGSTGTQYF	TGTGCCAGCAGCCCATGGGGCGGGAGTACAGGTACGCAGTATTTT
13	NA	NA	TRBJ2-1	TRBV3-1/TRBV3-2	CASSYRDPNEQFF	TGTGCCAGCAGCTACCGGGATCCTAATGAGCAGTTCTTC
16	NA	NA	TRBJ1-2	TRBV5-1	CASSLAAGRSNYGYTF	TGCGCCAGCAGCTTGGCAGCAGGGCGATCAAACTATGGCTACACCTTC
16	NA	TRBD1	TRBJ2-7	TRBV3-1/TRBV3-2	CASSDKSGTGNRGQYF	TGTGCCAGCAGCGATAAATCAGGGACAGGGAATCGAGGGCAGTACTTC
13	NA	NA	TRBJ1-2	TRBV7-6	CASSLEGGLGYTF	TGTGCCAGCAGCTTAGAAGGAGGGCTTGGCTACACCTTC
13	NA	NA	TRBJ2-7	TRBV5-4	CASSLGEDYEQYF	TGTGCCAGCAGCTTGGGGGAGGACTACGAGCAGTACTTC
17	NA	NA	TRBJ1-1	TRBV7-9	CASSPPPGRGAPDGAFF	TGTGCCAGCAGCCCCCCTCCAGGGCGGGGGGCTCCCGATGGGGCTTTCTTT
14	once	NA	TRBJ2-7	TRBV7-9	CASSQLAAIYEQYF	TGTGCCAGCAGCCAACTAGCAGCTATCTACGAGCAGTACTTC
14	NA	TRBD2	TRBJ2-2	TRBV24-1	CATSWAGATGELFF	TGTGCCACCAGTTGGGCGGGAGCGACCGGGGAGCTGTTTTTT
18	once	NA	TRBJ1-3	TRBV2	CASSEGGNWRTSGNTIYF	TGTGCCAGCAGTGAAGGGGGGAACTGGCGGACCTCTGGAAACACCATATATTTT
16	once	NA	TRBJ2-2	TRBV10-1	CASSQTSNGRDGELFF	TGCGCCAGCAGTCAAACTAGCAACGGGCGGGACGGGGAGCTGTTTTTT
14	NA	NA	TRBJ1-5	TRBV9	CASSTGGGNQPQHF	TGTGCCAGCAGCACGGGGGGAGGCAATCAGCCCCAGCATTTT
17	many	NA	TRBJ1-6	TRBV27	CASSWAQGGRNNSPLHF	TGTGCCAGCAGTTGGGCCCAAGGGGGTAGGAATAATTCACCCCTCCACTTT
16	NA	TRBD2	TRBJ2-1	TRBV7-9	CASSSRLAGGYNEQFF	TGTGCCAGCAGCTCCCGACTAGCGGGGGGATACAATGAGCAGTTCTTC
15	few	NA	TRBJ1-3	TRBV25-1	CASSEFMDSGNTIYF	TGTGCCAGCAGTGAATTCATGGACTCTGGAAACACCATATATTTT
12	NA	NA	TRBJ1-1	TRBV5-8	CASTLGNTEAFF	TGTGCCAGCACCTTAGGTAACACTGAAGCTTTCTTT
14	NA	NA	TRBJ2-7	TRBV6-5	CASSYSRESYEQYF	TGTGCCAGCAGTTACTCGAGGGAATCATACGAGCAGTACTTC
11	NA	NA	TRBJ1-6	TRBV7-9	CASSLAGLLHF	TGTGCCAGCAGCTTAGCGGGGTTACTCCACTTT
15	NA	TRBD1	TRBJ2-3	TRBV6-4	CASRPTGGFTDTQYF	TGTGCCAGCAGGCCAACAGGGGGCTTCACAGATACGCAGTATTTT
16	NA	NA	TRBJ1-1	TRBV10-2	CASLTPAAPAGTEAFF	TGCGCCAGCCTAACCCCAGCTGCGCCGGCCGGTACTGAAGCTTTCTTT
13	NA	NA	TRBJ2-3	TRBV12-3/TRBV12-4	CASTPPASDTQYF	TGTGCCAGCACCCCGCCCGCATCAGATACGCAGTATTTT
14	NA	NA	TRBJ2-7	TRBV10-3	CAISIAEGSYEQYF	TGTGCCATCAGTATAGCGGAGGGGTCCTACGAGCAGTACTTC
14	NA	NA	TRBJ1-6	TRBV27	CASSWARGNSPLHF	TGTGCCAGCAGTTGGGCAAGGGGAAATTCACCCCTCCACTTT
16	NA	TRBD1	TRBJ2-7	TRBV30	CAWSVPRTGGFYEQYF	TGTGCCTGGAGTGTACCCCGGACAGGGGGCTTCTACGAGCAGTACTTC
13	NA	NA	TRBJ2-7	TRBV18	CASSQTGTSGQYF	TGTGCCAGCTCACAGACAGGGACTTCGGGGCAGTACTTC
15	NA	NA	TRBJ2-3	TRBV7-2	CASIPRRASTDTQYF	TGTGCCAGCATACCCCGGAGGGCTAGCACAGATACGCAGTATTTT
17	NA	TRBD2	TRBJ2-3	TRBV5-1	CASSSSVAGGSTDTQYF	TGCGCCAGCAGCTCGTCCGTAGCGGGGGGTTCCACAGATACGCAGTATTTT